One and the same sample provided the 23 T cell receptor beta chains below, sequenced in a study of regulatory T cells in long-lasting Graves disease. Combining iRepertoire HTBI primers with Arm-PCR of CDR3 regions, the authors built TCR beta libraries. TCRdb ran MiXCR on the multiplex PCR reads and lists one entry per CDR3 protein. The data hold roughly 410,000 distinct CDR3 sequences, with about 15% observed a single time. Time point reported: newly diagnosed GD, antithyroid drugs for less than 3 months. Construction of the TCR library relied on RNA isolated from PBMCs. Another study also made use of these data, one on T cells in Graves' hyperthyroidism and ophthalmopathy.

Sequencing was performed on peripheral blood mononuclear cells (PBMCs), taken at new diagnosis, from a patient treated with antithyroid drugs. The origin of the receptors is a middle-aged woman with Graves disease.

The chain recombines TRBV4-1 with TRBJ1-2; tentatively, D is TRBD1 (5 bases). The CDR3 covers 15 residues. The germline V gene has CDR1 MGHRA and CDR2 YSYEKL. V shed 4 bases and J shed 1 base, with 13 bases lying between them. CDR3 DNA: TGCGCCAGCAGCCCGGGACCGAACGTTAACTATGGCTACACCTTC. Residues: CASSPGPNVNYGYTF.

This clonotype was counted many times. The genes are TRBV7-9 and TRBJ2-7, with 7 bases aligning to TRBD2. Germline-derived CDR1 and CDR2 are SEHNR and FQNEAQ (reference sequence). J lost 5 bases, V lost 2 bases, and 9 bases had no gene match. CDR3 size: 15 residues. As DNA, the CDR3 is TGTGCCAGCAGCTTACCTAGCGGAGAAGGCAACGAGCAGTACTTC. Translating it yields CASSLPSGEGNEQYF.

This clonotype occurred a few times. A much larger clone sits a single nucleotide away, making a read error possible. The V call is TRBV10-3, the J call TRBJ2-7, with unresolved D. This CDR3 spans 13 amino acids. Germline lookup yields CDR1 ENHRY and CDR2 SYGVKD. The CDR3 here is CATSEGAALEQYF. The CDR3 DNA is TGTGCCACCAGTGAAGGTGCGGCACTAGAGCAGTACTTC.

In this sample, this clonotype turned up a few times. Compared with germline, one end of the junction differs, possibly owing to a read error. The rearrangement uses TRBV2 and TRBJ2-1; D is undetermined. CDR3 length: 13 residues. Germline CDR1 SNHLY, CDR2 FYNNEI. This CDR3 reads CASNQELGGEQLF. CDR3 sequence (DNA): TGTGCCAGCAACCAAGAGCTAGGTGGTGAGCAGCTCTTC.

This clonotype was picked up many times. The genes are TRBV4-3 and TRBJ2-5; D not resolved. This CDR3 is built from 14 residues. Trimming stripped 4 bases from V and 1 base from J, with 10 bases between. The germline CDR1 and CDR2 sequences are LGHNA and YSLEER. CDR3 protein: CASSPRWGQETQYF. In DNA form, the CDR3 reads TGCGCCAGCAGCCCCCGGTGGGGCCAAGAGACCCAGTACTTC.

This clonotype has ten or more counts. This chain connects TRBV19 to TRBJ2-2; 13 nucleotides align to TRBD2. Germline-derived CDR1 and CDR2 are LNHDA and SQIVND (reference sequence). The V gene end was trimmed by 9 bases and the J gene end by 5 bases; junction bases not matched to a gene: 9. The CDR3 runs 16 residues. The CDR3 DNA is TGTGCCAGCATAGGACTAGCGGGAGTAGTGACCGGGGAGCTGTTTTTT. Encoded protein: CASIGLAGVVTGELFF.

Many counts were recorded for this clonotype. The gene calls are TRBV30 and TRBJ2-7, with 8 bases aligning to TRBD2. In germline, CDR1 is GTSNPN, CDR2 SVGIG (reference sequence). This CDR3 has 15 amino acids. Losses at the gene ends were 0 bases for V and 6 bases for J; bases not matched to a gene: 10. For the CDR3, the DNA is TGTGCCTGGAGTGTACAATATGGGACTAGTCTCGAGCAGTACTTC. It specifies CAWSVQYGTSLEQYF.

This clonotype was seen at least ten times. The rearrangement joins TRBV5-1 to TRBJ1-2, with 7 nucleotides matching TRBD1. This CDR3 is built from 13 residues. V was pared by 0 bases and J by 6 bases, with 2 bases of the junction left unmatched. Looked up from germline, CDR1 is SGHRS and CDR2 is YFSETQ. The CDR3 here is CASSLGQGNGYTF. CDR3 nucleotides: TGCGCCAGCAGCTTGGGACAGGGAAATGGCTACACCTTC.

The CDR3 bases are TGTGCCTGGAGTGGGGGGACAGGGTGGGCCGGGCGAGAGACCCAGTACTTC. Its translation is CAWSGGTGWAGRETQYF. The V gene is TRBV30, the J gene TRBJ2-5; the match to TRBD1 covers 9 bases. J lost 4 bases, V lost 1 base, and 13 bases had no gene match. The CDR3 is made up of 17 amino acids. Germline lookup yields CDR1 GTSNPN and CDR2 SVGIG (reference sequence).

In the case of this clonotype: This may be a read error, as it is one base from a much larger clone. The chain joins TRBV7-9 to TRBJ2-7; D gene unclear. Trimming pared 5 bases from V and 1 base from J, leaving 12 bases between. Per germline, CDR1 SEHNR and CDR2 FQNEAQ (reference sequence). CDR3 length: 14 amino acids. CDR3 nucleotides: TGTGCCAGCAGCAAGGGCACTGCATCCTACGAGCAGTACTTC. Its translation is CASSKGTASYEQYF.

The chain is built from TRBV11-2 and TRBJ2-1, with D possibly being TRBD2 (5 bases). The CDR3 contains 16 residues. Germline V gene data show CDR1 as SGHAT and CDR2 as FQNNGV. Trimming cost V 4 bases and J 6 bases, with 19 bases left between them. The CDR3 DNA reads TGTGCCAGCAGCTCTCCGTCCTCGGGGTGGAGCAATGAGCAGTTCTTC. Translation gives CASSSPSSGWSNEQFF.

This clonotype showed up just a few times. The chain has TRBV27 and TRBJ2-3; D may be TRBD1 or TRBD2 (5 bases each). The CDR3 runs to 13 residues. V was clipped by 10 bases and J by 2 bases, with 13 bases between them. The germline CDR1 and CDR2 sequences are MNHEY and SMNVEV (reference sequence). The CDR3 here is CATGAGNTDTQYF. The CDR3 bases are TGTGCCACCGGGGCGGGTAACACAGATACGCAGTATTTT.

This clonotype was counted many times. The chain has TRBV14 and TRBJ1-1; the match to TRBD1 covers 10 bases. After removal of 3 bases from V and 5 bases from J, the junction contained 15 bases not matched to a gene. Germline loops: CDR1 SGHDN, CDR2 FVKESK. The CDR3 has 18 residues. The CDR3 DNA reads TGTGCCAGCAGCCATCAGGGGGGGACAGGGGACCGAAGGACTGAAGCTTTCTTT. Translation gives CASSHQGGTGDRRTEAFF.

This clonotype was observed at least ten times. The chain is built from TRBV5-1 and TRBJ2-3, with D hard to call. CDR3 size: 12 residues. V was clipped by 0 bases and J by 7 bases, with 6 bases between them. Germline lookup yields CDR1 SGHRS and CDR2 YFSETQ. The CDR3 DNA follows: TGCGCCAGCAGCTTGGATCGAAATACGCAGTATTTT. Translating gives CASSLDRNTQYF.

In its sample, this clonotype was seen many times. CDR3 in DNA: TGTGCCAGCAGCTTAACGAACGGGGCGCAGGAGACCCAGTACTTC. As protein: CASSLTNGAQETQYF. The V call is TRBV7-3, the J call TRBJ2-5, with D perhaps given as TRBD1 or TRBD2 (5 bases each). The germline V and J ends were trimmed by 0 bases and 5 bases, with 13 bases remaining between them. The V gene's germline CDR1 is SGHTA and CDR2 FQGTGA. The CDR3 sequence is 15 residues long.

The sample holds many counts of this clonotype. The rearrangement joins TRBV6-5 to TRBJ1-1, with 10 bases that match TRBD1. Per germline, CDR1 MNHEY and CDR2 SVGAGI. V lost 2 bases to trimming and J lost 3 bases; unmatched junction nucleotides: 9. This CDR3 comprises 17 residues. The CDR3 here is CASSYGTGEGSDTEAFF. CDR3 DNA: TGTGCCAGCAGTTACGGGACAGGGGAAGGTTCTGACACTGAAGCTTTCTTT.

The V call is TRBV6-1, the J call TRBJ2-1; 7 nucleotides line up with TRBD1. V trimming: 5 bases; J trimming: 0 bases; junction bases outside the gene matches: 4. Germline V gene sequence: CDR1 MNHNS, CDR2 SASEGT. This CDR3 is built from 15 residues. The CDR3 coding sequence is TGTGCCAGCAGTAAGGGACAGAGCTCCTACAATGAGCAGTTCTTC. It specifies CASSKGQSSYNEQFF.

This clonotype came up many times. The V call is TRBV3-1, the J call TRBJ1-5; D is unclear. V was pared by 2 bases and J by 4 bases, with 6 bases between. Germline V gene data show CDR1 as LGHDT and CDR2 as YNNKEL (reference sequence). The CDR3 has 13 amino acids. The CDR3 nucleotides are TGTGCCAGCAGCCAAATGGGGAATCAGCCCCAGCATTTT. It translates to CASSQMGNQPQHF.

Concerning this clonotype: This may come from a read error, since a much larger clone is one base off. The chain couples TRBV28 to TRBJ1-2; 10 nucleotides line up with TRBD1. V lost 6 bases to trimming and J lost 9 bases; unmatched junction nucleotides: 7. Looked up from germline, CDR1 is MDHEN and CDR2 is SYDVKM. The CDR3 spans 13 residues. The CDR3 reads CASSKTGGFCYTF. CDR3 nucleotide sequence: TGTGCCAGCAGCAAGACAGGGGGCTTTTGCTACACCTTC.

The V gene is TRBV20-1, the J gene TRBJ1-2, with TRBD1 matching over 7 bases. The CDR3 extends over 17 amino acids. The ends lost 0 bases at V and 1 base at J; junction bases unmatched: 11. The germline gives CDR1 DFQATT, CDR2 SNEGSKA (reference sequence). The chain's CDR3 is CSARDEEGAVFNYGYTF. CDR3 nucleotides: TGCAGTGCTAGAGATGAGGAGGGGGCTGTTTTTAACTATGGCTACACCTTC.

The chain carries TRBV5-4 and TRBJ2-1, with D perhaps being TRBD1 or TRBD2 (6 bases each). Trimming removed 2 bases at V and 0 bases at J, with 12 bases between. This CDR3 is built from 16 residues. Germline CDR1 SGHNT, CDR2 YYREEE (reference sequence). Here the CDR3 DNA reads TGTGCCAGCAGCTTTAAGGGGGGCCGCTCCTACAATGAGCAGTTCTTC. Translating gives CASSFKGGRSYNEQFF. Based on the CDR3 plus reference TRBV5-4 and TRBJ2-1, the full variable domain is ETGVTQSPTHLIKTRGQQVTLRCSSQSGHNTVSWYQQALGQGPQFIFQYYREEENGRGNFPPRFSGLQFPNYSSELNVNALELDDSALYLCASSFKGGRSYNEQFFGPGTRLTVL.

This clonotype was found many times. The CDR3 protein is CASSLPGTAYAGELFF. CDR3 nucleotide sequence: TGTGCCAGCAGCCTCCCCGGGACAGCATACGCCGGGGAGCTGTTTTTT. The chain couples TRBV7-2 to TRBJ2-2; 7 nucleotides line up with TRBD1. In germline, CDR1 is SGHTA, CDR2 FQGNSA. The CDR3 is 16 amino acids. The V segment lost 5 bases and the J segment 6 bases; nucleotides outside the gene matches: 12. Variable domain in full (rest from reference TRBV7-2 and TRBJ2-2): GAGVSQSPSNKVTEKGKDVELRCDPISGHTALYWYRQSLGQGLEFLIYFQGNSAPDKSGLPSDRFSAERTGGSVSTLTIQRTQQEDSAVYLCASSLPGTAYAGELFFGEGSRLTVL.

This clonotype was seen many times. This CDR3 is CASSEGTSNTGELFF. In DNA form, the CDR3 reads TGTGCCAGCAGTGAAGGGACATCGAACACCGGGGAGCTGTTTTTT. The rearrangement uses TRBV2 and TRBJ2-2, with D possibly matching TRBD1 (5 bases). Trimming left V 1 base short and J 0 bases short, with 6 bases between. This CDR3 has 15 residues. From germline, CDR1 is SNHLY and CDR2 FYNNEI.